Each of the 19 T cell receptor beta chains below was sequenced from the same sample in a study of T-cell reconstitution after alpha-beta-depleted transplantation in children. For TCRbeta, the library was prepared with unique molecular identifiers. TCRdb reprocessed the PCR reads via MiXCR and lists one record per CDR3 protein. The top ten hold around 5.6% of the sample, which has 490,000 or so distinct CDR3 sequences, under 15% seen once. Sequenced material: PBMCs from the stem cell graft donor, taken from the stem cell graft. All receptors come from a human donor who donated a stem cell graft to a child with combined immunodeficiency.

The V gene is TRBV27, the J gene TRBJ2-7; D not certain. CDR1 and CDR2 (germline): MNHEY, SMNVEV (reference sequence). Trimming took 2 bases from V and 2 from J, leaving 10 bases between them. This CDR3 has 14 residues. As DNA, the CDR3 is TGTGCCAGCAGTTTACTGCCTGTAACCTACGAGCAGTACTTC. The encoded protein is CASSLLPVTYEQYF.

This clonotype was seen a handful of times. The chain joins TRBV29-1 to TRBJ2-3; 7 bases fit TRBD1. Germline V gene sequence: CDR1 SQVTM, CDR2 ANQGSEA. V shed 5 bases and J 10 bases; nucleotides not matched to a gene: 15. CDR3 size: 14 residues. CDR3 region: CSVNRDRGLDPQYF. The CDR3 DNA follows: TGCAGCGTTAACCGGGACAGAGGGTTGGACCCGCAGTATTTT.

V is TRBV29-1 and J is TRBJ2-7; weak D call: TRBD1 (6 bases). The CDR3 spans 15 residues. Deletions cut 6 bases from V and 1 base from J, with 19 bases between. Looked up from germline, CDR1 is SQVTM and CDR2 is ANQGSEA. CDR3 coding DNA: TGCAGCGTGGGTTATACAGGGCCTGAATCCTACGAGCAGTACTTC. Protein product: CSVGYTGPESYEQYF.

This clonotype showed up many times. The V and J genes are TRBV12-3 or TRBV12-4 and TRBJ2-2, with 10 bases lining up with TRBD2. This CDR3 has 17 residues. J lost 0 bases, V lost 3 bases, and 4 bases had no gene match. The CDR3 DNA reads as TGTGCCAGCAGTTTGGTTACTAGCGGGGCGAACACCGGGGAGCTGTTTTTT. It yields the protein CASSLVTSGANTGELFF.

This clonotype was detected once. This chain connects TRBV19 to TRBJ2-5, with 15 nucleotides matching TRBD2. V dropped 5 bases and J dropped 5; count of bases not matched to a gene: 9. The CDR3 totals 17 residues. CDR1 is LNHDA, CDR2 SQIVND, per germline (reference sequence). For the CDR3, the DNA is TGTGCCAGTAGTGGACTGCCGGGGACTAGCGGGGGGGAGACCCAGTACTTC. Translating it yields CASSGLPGTSGGETQYF.

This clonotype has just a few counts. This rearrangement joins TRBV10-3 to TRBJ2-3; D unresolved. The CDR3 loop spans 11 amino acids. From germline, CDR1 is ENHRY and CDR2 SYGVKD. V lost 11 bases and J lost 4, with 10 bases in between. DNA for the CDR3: TGTGCCTCGGCCCTATCAGATACGCAGTATTTT. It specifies CASALSDTQYF.

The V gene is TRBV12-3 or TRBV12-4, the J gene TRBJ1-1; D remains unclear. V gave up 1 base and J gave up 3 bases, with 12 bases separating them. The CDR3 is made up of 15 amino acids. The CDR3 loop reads CASSLGGPPHTEAFF. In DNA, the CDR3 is TGTGCCAGCAGTTTAGGCGGTCCCCCGCACACTGAAGCTTTCTTT.

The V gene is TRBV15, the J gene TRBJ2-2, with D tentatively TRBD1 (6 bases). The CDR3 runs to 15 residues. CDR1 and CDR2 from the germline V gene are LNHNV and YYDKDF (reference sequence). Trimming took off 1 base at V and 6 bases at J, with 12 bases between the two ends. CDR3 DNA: TGTGCCACCAGCAGAGTGGGGGCGGGTGCCGGGGAGCTGTTTTTT. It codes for CATSRVGAGAGELFF. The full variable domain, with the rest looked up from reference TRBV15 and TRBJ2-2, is DAMVIQNPRYQVTQFGKPVTLSCSQTLNHNVMYWYQQKSSQAPKLLFHYYDKDFNNEADTPDNFQSRRPNTSFCFLDIRSPGLGDTAMYLCATSRVGAGAGELFFGEGSRLTVL.

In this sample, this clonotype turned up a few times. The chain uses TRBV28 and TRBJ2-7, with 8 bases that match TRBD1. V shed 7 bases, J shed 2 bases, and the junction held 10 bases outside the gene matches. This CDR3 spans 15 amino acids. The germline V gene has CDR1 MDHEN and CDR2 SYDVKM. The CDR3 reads CASTLTQGATYEQYF. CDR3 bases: TGTGCCAGCACCCTAACGCAGGGGGCGACCTACGAGCAGTACTTC.

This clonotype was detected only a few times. The CDR3 is CASSLKGAYNEQFF. Here the CDR3 DNA reads TGTGCCAGCAGCTTAAAGGGGGCCTACAATGAGCAGTTCTTC. The V call is TRBV11-2, the J call TRBJ2-1; TRBD1 is a possible D gene (6 bases). The CDR3 is made up of 14 amino acids. CDR1 and CDR2 (germline): SGHAT, FQNNGV. V lost 2 bases and J 2 bases, leaving 7 bases between the germline ends.

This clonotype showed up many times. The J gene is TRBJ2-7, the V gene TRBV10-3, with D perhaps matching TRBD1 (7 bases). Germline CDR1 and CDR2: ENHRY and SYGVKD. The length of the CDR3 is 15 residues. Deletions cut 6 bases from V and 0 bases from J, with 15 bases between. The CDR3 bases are TGTGCCATCAGGGCCCAGGGGGGTTTCTCCTACGAGCAGTACTTC. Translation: CAIRAQGGFSYEQYF.

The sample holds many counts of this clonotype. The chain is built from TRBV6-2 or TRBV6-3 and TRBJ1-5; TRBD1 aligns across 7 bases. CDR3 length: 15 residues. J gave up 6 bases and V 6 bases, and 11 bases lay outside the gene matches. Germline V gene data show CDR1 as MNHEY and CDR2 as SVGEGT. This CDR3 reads CASSPGGTDFQPQHF. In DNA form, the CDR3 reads TGTGCCAGCAGCCCCGGGGGGACAGACTTTCAGCCCCAGCATTTT.

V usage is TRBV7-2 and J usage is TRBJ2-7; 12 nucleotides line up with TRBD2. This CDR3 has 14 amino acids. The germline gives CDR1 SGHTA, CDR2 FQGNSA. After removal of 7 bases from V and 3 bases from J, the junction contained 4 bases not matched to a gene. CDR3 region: CASTVTSGGYEQYF. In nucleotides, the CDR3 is TGTGCCAGCACCGTGACTAGCGGGGGCTACGAGCAGTACTTC.

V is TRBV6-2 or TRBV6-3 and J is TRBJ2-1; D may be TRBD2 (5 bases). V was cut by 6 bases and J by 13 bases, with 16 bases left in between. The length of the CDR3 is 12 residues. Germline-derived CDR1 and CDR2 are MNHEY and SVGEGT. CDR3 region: CASSWTDSAQFF. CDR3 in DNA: TGTGCCAGCAGCTGGACTGACTCTGCTCAGTTCTTC.

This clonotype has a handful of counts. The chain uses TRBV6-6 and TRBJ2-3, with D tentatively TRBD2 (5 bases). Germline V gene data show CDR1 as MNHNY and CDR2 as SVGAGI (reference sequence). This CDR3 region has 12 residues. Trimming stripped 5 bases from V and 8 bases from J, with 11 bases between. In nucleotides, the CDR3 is TGTGCCAGCAGTGACGGCGGGTTTACGCAGTATTTT. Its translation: CASSDGGFTQYF.

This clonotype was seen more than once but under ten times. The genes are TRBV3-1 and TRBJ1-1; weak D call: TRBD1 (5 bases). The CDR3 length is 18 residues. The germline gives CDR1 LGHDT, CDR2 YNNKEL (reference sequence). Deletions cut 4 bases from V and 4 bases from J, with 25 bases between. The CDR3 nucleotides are TGTGCCAGCAGCCCGAGACAGAACGCAGGGTTTAGCGGCACTGAAGCTTTCTTT. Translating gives CASSPRQNAGFSGTEAFF.

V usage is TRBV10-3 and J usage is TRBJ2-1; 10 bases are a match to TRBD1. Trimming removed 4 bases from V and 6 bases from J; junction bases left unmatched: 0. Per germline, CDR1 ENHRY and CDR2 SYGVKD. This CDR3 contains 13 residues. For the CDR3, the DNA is TGTGCCATCAGTGGGGACAGGGGCAATGAGCAGTTCTTC. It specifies CAISGDRGNEQFF.

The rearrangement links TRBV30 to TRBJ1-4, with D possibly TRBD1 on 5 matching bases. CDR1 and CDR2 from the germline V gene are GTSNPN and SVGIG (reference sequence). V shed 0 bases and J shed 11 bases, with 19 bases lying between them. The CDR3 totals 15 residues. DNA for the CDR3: TGTGCCTGGAGTGTATTCCTCCGGGACCAAGGGAAACTGTTTTTT. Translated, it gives CAWSVFLRDQGKLFF.

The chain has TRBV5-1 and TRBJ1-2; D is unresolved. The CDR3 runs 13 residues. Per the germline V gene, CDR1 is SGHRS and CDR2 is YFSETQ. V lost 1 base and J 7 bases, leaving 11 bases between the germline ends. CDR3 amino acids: CASSLSGDTGYTF. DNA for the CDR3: TGCGCCAGCAGCTTGAGCGGAGACACTGGCTACACCTTC.